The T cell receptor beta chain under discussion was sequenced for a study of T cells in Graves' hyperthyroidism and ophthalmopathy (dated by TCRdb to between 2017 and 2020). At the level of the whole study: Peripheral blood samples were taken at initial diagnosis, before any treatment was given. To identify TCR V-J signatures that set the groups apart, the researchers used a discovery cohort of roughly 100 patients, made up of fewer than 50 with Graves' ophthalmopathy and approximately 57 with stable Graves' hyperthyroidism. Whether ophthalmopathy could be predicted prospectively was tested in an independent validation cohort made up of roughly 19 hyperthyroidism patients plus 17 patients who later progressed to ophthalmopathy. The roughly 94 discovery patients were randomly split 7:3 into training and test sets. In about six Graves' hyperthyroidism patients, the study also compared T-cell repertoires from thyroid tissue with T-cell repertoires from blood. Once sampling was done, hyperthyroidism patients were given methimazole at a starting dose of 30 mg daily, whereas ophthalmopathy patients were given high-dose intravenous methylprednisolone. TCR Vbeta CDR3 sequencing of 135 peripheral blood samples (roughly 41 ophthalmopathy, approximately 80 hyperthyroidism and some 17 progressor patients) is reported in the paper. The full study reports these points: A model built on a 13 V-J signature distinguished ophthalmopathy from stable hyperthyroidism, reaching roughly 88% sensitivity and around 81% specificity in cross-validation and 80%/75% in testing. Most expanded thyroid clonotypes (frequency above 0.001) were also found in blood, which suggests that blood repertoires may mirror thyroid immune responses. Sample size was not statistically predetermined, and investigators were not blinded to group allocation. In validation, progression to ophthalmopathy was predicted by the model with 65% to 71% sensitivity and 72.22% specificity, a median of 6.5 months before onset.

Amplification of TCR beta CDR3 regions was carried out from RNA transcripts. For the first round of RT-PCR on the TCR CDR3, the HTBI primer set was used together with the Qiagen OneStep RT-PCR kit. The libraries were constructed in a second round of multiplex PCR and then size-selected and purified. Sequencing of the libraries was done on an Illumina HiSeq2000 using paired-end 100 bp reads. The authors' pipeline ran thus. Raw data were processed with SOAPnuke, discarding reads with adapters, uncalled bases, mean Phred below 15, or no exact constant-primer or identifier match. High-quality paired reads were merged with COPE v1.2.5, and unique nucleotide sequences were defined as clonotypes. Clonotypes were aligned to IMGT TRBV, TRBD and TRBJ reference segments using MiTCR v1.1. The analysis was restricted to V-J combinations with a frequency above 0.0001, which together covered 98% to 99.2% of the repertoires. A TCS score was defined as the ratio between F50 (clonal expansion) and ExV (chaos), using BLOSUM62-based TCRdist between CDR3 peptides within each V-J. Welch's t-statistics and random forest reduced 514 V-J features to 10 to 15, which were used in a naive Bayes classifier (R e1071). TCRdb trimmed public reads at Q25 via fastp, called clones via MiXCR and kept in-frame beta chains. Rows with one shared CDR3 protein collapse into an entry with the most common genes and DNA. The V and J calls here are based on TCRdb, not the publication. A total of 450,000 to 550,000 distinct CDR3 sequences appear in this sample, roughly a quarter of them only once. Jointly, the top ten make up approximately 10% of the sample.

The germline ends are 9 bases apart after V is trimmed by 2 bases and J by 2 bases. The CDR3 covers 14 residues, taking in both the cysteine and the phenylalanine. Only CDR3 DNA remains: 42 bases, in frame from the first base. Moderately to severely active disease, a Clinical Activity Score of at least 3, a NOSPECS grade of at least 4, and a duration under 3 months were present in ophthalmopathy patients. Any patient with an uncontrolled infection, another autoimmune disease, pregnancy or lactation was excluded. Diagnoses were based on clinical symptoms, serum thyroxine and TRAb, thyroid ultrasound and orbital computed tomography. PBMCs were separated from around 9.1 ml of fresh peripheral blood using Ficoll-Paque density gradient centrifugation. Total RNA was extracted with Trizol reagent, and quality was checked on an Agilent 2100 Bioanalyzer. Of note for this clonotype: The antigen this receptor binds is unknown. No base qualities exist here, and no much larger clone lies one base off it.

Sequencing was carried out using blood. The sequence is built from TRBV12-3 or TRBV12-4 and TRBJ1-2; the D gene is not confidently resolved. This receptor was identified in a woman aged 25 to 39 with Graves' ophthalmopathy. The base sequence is TGTGCCAGCAGTTTAAAGACGTCAAACTATGGCTACACCTTC. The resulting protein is CASSLKTSNYGYTF.